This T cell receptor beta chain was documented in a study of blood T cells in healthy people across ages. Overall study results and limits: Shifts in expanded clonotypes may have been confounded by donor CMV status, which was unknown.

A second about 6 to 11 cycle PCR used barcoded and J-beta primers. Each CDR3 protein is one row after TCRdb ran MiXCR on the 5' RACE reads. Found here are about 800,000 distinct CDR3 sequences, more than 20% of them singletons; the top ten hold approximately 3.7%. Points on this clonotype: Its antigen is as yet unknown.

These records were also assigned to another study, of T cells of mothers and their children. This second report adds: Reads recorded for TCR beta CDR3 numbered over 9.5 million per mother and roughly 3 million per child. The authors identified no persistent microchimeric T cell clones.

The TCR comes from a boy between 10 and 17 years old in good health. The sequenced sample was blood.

The CDR3 nucleotides read TGTGCCAGCAGCTCAGGGGGCCGAGATTCACCCCTCCACTTT. It codes for CASSSGGRDSPLHF. The chain couples TRBV5-5 to TRBJ1-6, with 8 bases fitting TRBD1. Per germline, CDR1 SGHKS and CDR2 YYEKEE (reference sequence). The CDR3 runs to 14 residues. Losses at the gene ends were 3 bases for V and 8 bases for J; bases not matched to a gene: 4. The whole variable domain, remainder taken from reference TRBV5-5 and TRBJ1-6, is DAGVTQSPTHLIKTRGQQVTLRCSPISGHKSVSWYQQVLGQGPQFIFQYYEKEERGRGNFPDRFSARQFPNYSSELNVNALLLGDSALYLCASSSGGRDSPLHFGNGTRLTVT.